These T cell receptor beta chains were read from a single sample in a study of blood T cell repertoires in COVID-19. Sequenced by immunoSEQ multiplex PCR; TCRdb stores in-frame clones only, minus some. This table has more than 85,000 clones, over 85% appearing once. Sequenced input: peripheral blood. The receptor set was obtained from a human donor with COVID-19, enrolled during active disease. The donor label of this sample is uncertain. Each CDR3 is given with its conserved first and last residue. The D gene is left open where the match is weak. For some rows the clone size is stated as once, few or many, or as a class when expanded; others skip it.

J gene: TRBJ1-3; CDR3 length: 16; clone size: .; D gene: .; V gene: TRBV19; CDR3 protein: CASSTSGWTAGNTIYF; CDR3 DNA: TGTGCCAGTAGTACGTCAGGGTGGACAGCGGGAAACACCATATATTTT
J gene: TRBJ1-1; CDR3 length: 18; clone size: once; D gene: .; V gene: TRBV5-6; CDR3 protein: CASTPPAAQLGANTEAFF; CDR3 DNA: TGTGCCAGCACCCCTCCCGCCGCCCAATTAGGGGCCAACACTGAAGCTTTCTTT
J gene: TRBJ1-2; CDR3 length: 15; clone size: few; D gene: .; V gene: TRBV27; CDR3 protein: CASSLSNPVFYGYTF; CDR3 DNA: TGTGCCAGCAGTTTATCGAATCCGGTATTCTATGGCTACACCTTC
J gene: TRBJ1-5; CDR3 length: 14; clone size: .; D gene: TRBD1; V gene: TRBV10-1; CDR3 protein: CASSEWDSPWPQHF; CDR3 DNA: TGCGCCAGCAGTGAGTGGGACAGCCCATGGCCCCAGCATTTT
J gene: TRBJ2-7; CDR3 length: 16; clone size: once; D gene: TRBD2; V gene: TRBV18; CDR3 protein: CASSPLESAGDHEQYF; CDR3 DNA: TGTGCCAGCTCACCTTTGGAGTCAGCGGGAGATCATGAGCAGTACTTC
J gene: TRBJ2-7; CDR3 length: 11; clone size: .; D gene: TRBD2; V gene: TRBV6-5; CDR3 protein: CAGGGGYEQYF; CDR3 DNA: TGTGCCGGCGGGGGTGGCTACGAGCAGTACTTC
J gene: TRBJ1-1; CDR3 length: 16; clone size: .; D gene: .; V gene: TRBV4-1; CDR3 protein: CASSQATPPGDTEAFF; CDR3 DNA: TGCGCCAGCAGCCAAGCGACTCCTCCAGGGGACACTGAAGCTTTCTTT
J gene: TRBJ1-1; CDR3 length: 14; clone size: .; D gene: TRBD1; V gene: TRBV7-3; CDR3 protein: CASSATGGGTEAFF; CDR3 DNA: TGTGCCAGCAGCGCAACAGGGGGAGGGACTGAAGCTTTCTTT
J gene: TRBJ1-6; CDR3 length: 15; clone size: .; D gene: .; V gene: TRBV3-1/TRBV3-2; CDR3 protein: CASSPHGKGISPLHF; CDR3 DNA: TGTGCCAGCAGCCCCCACGGGAAAGGTATTTCACCCCTCCACTTT
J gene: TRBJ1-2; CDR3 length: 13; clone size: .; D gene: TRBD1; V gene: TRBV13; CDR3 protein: CASSIRTGSRYTF; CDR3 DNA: TGTGCCAGCAGCATCCGGACAGGGTCTCGCTACACCTTC
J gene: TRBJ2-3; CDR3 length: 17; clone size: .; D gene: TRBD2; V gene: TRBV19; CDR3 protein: CASSTGLVLTSTDTQYF; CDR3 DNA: TGTGCCAGTAGTACGGGACTAGTCTTAACTAGCACAGATACGCAGTATTTT
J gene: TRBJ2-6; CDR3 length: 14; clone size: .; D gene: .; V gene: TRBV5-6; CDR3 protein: CASTGAGGANVLTF; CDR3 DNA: TGTGCCAGCACCGGTGCGGGGGGGGCCAACGTCCTGACTTTC
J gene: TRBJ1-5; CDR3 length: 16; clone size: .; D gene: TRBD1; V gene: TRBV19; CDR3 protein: CASSIGDRGSNQPQHF; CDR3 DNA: TGTGCCAGTAGTATAGGGGACAGGGGAAGCAATCAGCCCCAGCATTTT
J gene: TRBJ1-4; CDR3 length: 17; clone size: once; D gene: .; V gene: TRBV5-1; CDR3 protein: CASSSGGRSATNEKLFF; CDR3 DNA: TGCGCCAGCAGCTCGGGGGGGAGAAGTGCAACTAATGAAAAACTGTTTTTT
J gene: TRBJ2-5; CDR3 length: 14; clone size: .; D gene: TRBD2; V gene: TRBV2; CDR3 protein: CASSNLAGGETQYF; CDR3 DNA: TGTGCCAGCAGCAACCTAGCGGGGGGTGAGACCCAGTACTTC
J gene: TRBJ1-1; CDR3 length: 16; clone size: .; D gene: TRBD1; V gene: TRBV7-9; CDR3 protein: CASSPRTGGTNTEAFF; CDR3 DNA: TGTGCCAGCAGCCCGAGAACAGGGGGCACGAACACTGAAGCTTTCTTT
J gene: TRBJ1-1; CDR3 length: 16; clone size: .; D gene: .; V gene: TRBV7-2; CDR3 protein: CASSLSGGPQVSEAFF; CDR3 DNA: TGTGCCAGCAGCTTATCGGGGGGTCCCCAGGTATCTGAAGCTTTCTTT
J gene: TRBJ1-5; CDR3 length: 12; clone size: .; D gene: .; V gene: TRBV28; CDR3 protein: CASNQGRQPQHF; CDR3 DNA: TGTGCCAGCAACCAGGGCCGGCAGCCCCAGCATTTT
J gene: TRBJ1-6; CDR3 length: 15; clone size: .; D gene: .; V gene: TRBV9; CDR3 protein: CASSVNGLPNSPLHF; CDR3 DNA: TGTGCCAGCAGCGTAAACGGTCTCCCTAATTCACCCCTCCACTTT
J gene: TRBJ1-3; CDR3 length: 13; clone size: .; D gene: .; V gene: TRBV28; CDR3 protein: CASSGPLGNTIYF; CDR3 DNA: TGTGCCAGCTCAGGTCCGCTTGGAAACACCATATATTTT